A single sample gave rise to the 23 T cell receptor beta chains below, sequenced in a study of regulatory T cells in long-lasting Graves disease. Both iRepertoire HTBI primers and Arm-PCR of CDR3 regions were used to build the TCR beta libraries. TCRdb re-derived calls from the multiplex PCR reads in MiXCR, one entry per CDR3 protein. Counted here are about 620,000 distinct CDR3 sequences, 16% occurring once; the ten biggest clones make up approximately 20%. Time point described: newly diagnosed GD, antithyroid drugs for less than 3 months. Generation of the TCR library employed RNA extracted from PBMCs. This same sample was also taken into another study, of T cells in Graves' hyperthyroidism and ophthalmopathy.

The sample here was peripheral blood mononuclear cells (PBMCs), taken at new diagnosis, from a patient treated with antithyroid drugs. These receptor sequences come from a young woman with Graves disease.

There are many counts of this clonotype. This rearrangement joins TRBV28 to TRBJ2-7, with D possibly matching TRBD2 (6 bases). CDR1 and CDR2 from the germline V gene are MDHEN and SYDVKM. The V gene lost 6 bases and the J gene lost 4 bases, with 13 bases spanning the gap. The CDR3 covers 13 residues. The CDR3 region has the DNA TGTGCCAGCAGCTTTAGCGGTAAATACGAGCAGTACTTC. This translates into CASSFSGKYEQYF. Combining the CDR3 with reference TRBV28 and TRBJ2-7 gives the whole variable domain DVKVTQSSRYLVKRTGEKVFLECVQDMDHENMFWYRQDPGLGLRLIYFSYDVKMKEKGDIPEGYSVSREKKERFSLILESASTNQTSMYLCASSFSGKYEQYFGPGTRLTVT.

This clonotype was found a few times. V and J are TRBV4-1 and TRBJ2-7; D gene uncertain. The CDR3 contains 13 residues. Deletions cut 0 bases from V and 4 bases from J, with 7 bases between. Germline V gene lookup returns CDR1 MGHRA and CDR2 YSYEKL. The DNA of the CDR3 is TGCGCCAGCAGCCAAGAGACGGGTTACGAGCAGTACTTC. Encoded protein: CASSQETGYEQYF.

In this sample, this clonotype turned up many times. The chain recombines TRBV7-2 with TRBJ2-3, with TRBD2 identical over 8 bases. Germline values: CDR1 SGHTA, CDR2 FQGNSA. V shed 4 bases, J shed 0 bases, and the junction held 9 bases outside the gene matches. The CDR3 extends over 17 amino acids. The CDR3 sequence: CASSSPPTSGSTDTQYF. The CDR3 coding sequence is TGTGCCAGCAGCTCCCCACCTACTAGCGGTAGCACAGATACGCAGTATTTT.

This clonotype was detected many times. V usage is TRBV5-1 and J usage is TRBJ2-7; a weak D match, TRBD1 (6 bases). Germline CDR1 reads SGHRS; CDR2 reads YFSETQ. This CDR3 has 13 amino acids. V was pared by 7 bases and J by 7 bases, with 18 bases between. In nucleotides, the CDR3 is TGCGCCAGCCAGGACAGCCAGCCGGGGGAGCAGTACTTC. Amino acid sequence: CASQDSQPGEQYF. The full variable domain, completed using reference TRBV5-1 and TRBJ2-7, is KAGVTQTPRYLIKTRGQQVTLSCSPISGHRSVSWYQQTPGQGLQFLFEYFSETQRNKGNFPGRFSGRQFSNSRSEMNVSTLELGDSALYLCASQDSQPGEQYFGPGTRLTVT.

The chain uses TRBV20-1 and TRBJ2-3; 10 bases fit TRBD2. The V gene end was trimmed by 8 bases and the J gene end by 6 bases; junction bases not matched to a gene: 8. Germline V gene sequence: CDR1 DFQATT, CDR2 SNEGSKA (reference sequence). CDR3 length equals 13 residues. CDR3 sequence reads: CSHLASGSDTQYF. CDR3 bases: TGCAGTCACTTGGCTAGCGGGAGTGATACGCAGTATTTT.

The V and J genes are TRBV7-8 and TRBJ2-2, with a weak D call TRBD2 (5 bases). Trimming left V 6 bases short and J 4 bases short, with 12 bases between. The CDR3 is 14 residues long. Germline lookup yields CDR1 SGHVS and CDR2 FQNEAQ. Written as DNA, the CDR3 is TGTGCCAGCAGGTCGGACTTGGGCACCGGGGAGCTGTTTTTT. It yields the protein CASRSDLGTGELFF.

Concerning this clonotype: The conserved closing phenylalanine or tryptophan is absent in this CDR3, likely reflecting a read error. This chain connects TRBV10-3 to TRBJ2-5; perhaps TRBD1 as D (6 bases). The CDR3 length is 13 residues. The germline gives CDR1 ENHRY, CDR2 SYGVKD. With 4 bases removed from V and 3 bases from J, the gap between germline ends came to 9 bases. This chain's CDR3 is CAISVSGEETQYL. The CDR3 region has the DNA TGTGCCATCAGTGTTTCAGGGGAAGAGACCCAGTACCTC.

This clonotype was seen at least ten times. J is TRBJ1-2 and V is TRBV12-3 or TRBV12-4, with unresolved D. Trimming shortened V by 6 bases and J by 7 bases, and 18 bases separated the two germline ends. The CDR3 is 14 residues long. The CDR3 nucleotides read TGTGCCAGCAGGTTTCCATCGTCGTACTCTGGCTACACCTTC. Protein sequence: CASRFPSSYSGYTF.

This clonotype was counted between two and nine times. The CDR3 bases are TGTGCCAGCAGCCCGGGACTAGCGGGAGGCCCCTACTCTACCACAGATACGCAGTATTTT. Translation: CASSPGLAGGPYSTTDTQYF. The chain employs TRBV11-3 and TRBJ2-3; 15 bases fit TRBD2. Germline V CDR1 and CDR2: SGHNT, YENEEA. CDR3 length: 20 residues. V lost 5 bases to trimming and J lost 2 bases; unmatched junction nucleotides: 14.

At least ten counts were recorded for this clonotype. The rearrangement links TRBV7-8 to TRBJ2-7; D possibly corresponds to TRBD2 (6 bases). From germline, CDR1 is SGHVS and CDR2 FQNEAQ. The CDR3 spans 14 residues. V lost 2 bases to trimming and J lost 2 bases, with 10 bases between them. CDR3 sequence (DNA): TGTGCCAGCAGCTTACAGCGGAGGGCCTACGAGCAGTACTTC. Translated: CASSLQRRAYEQYF.

The table lists this clonotype with a few counts. This may stem from a read error, because a much larger clone lies one nucleotide away. Because it lacks the conserved phenylalanine or tryptophan at the end, this CDR3 is likely a read error. The chain joins TRBV28 to TRBJ2-7, with TRBD1 as a possible D gene (5 bases). V lost 3 bases, J lost 7 bases, and 16 bases lay in between. Per germline, CDR1 MDHEN and CDR2 SYDVKM. The CDR3 consists of 14 residues. CDR3 DNA sequence: TGTGCCAGCAGTTTCGGACAAGCCGGAAAGGAGCAGTACCTC. Translation: CASSFGQAGKEQYL.

This clonotype has at least ten counts. The chain carries TRBV20-1 and TRBJ1-5; tentative D call: TRBD1 (5 bases). Trimming removed 3 bases from V and 2 bases from J, with 11 bases in between. There are 14 residues in the CDR3. From germline, CDR1 is DFQATT and CDR2 SNEGSKA (reference sequence). CDR3 loop: CSARSGVGNQPQHF. Here the CDR3 DNA reads TGCAGTGCTAGGTCGGGGGTTGGCAATCAGCCCCAGCATTTT.

This clonotype was counted at least ten times. V and J are TRBV28 and TRBJ1-1, with D possibly matching TRBD1 (5 bases). CDR1 MDHEN and CDR2 SYDVKM come from the germline V gene. Trimming removed 1 base at V and 1 base at J, with 13 bases between. The CDR3 spans 16 residues. As DNA, the CDR3 is TGTGCCAGCAGTTTATACTACAGGCCCTCGAACACTGAAGCTTTCTTT. It translates to CASSLYYRPSNTEAFF.

This clonotype was detected ten times or more. The chain combines TRBV2 with TRBJ2-3; D gene uncertain. The CDR3 totals 13 residues. Per the germline V gene, CDR1 is SNHLY and CDR2 is FYNNEI. With 0 bases removed from V and 7 bases from J, the gap between germline ends came to 8 bases. This chain's CDR3 is CASSEAPGYTQYF. CDR3 DNA: TGTGCCAGCAGTGAAGCGCCGGGTTATACGCAGTATTTT.

At least ten counts were recorded for this clonotype. This sequence joins TRBV19 and TRBJ1-1; D is unresolved. V was trimmed by 2 bases and J by 6 bases, leaving 7 bases between them. Germline V lookup: CDR1 LNHDA, CDR2 SQIVND (reference sequence). The CDR3 totals 12 residues. DNA for the CDR3: TGTGCCAGTAGTATATGGCGGGCTGAAGCTTTCTTT. Residues: CASSIWRAEAFF.

The chain combines TRBV4-1 with TRBJ1-1; no definite D call. Looked up from germline, CDR1 is MGHRA and CDR2 is YSYEKL. The CDR3 loop spans 16 amino acids. With 2 bases removed from V and 0 bases from J, the gap between germline ends came to 13 bases. CDR3 sequence (DNA): TGCGCCAGCAGCCAATTTTCGACAAGTATGAACACTGAAGCTTTCTTT. Encoded protein: CASSQFSTSMNTEAFF.

Only one count was recorded for this clonotype. J is TRBJ2-2 and V is TRBV5-1, with unresolved D. Germline CDR1 SGHRS, CDR2 YFSETQ. Deletions cut 0 bases from V and 7 bases from J, with 4 bases between. This CDR3 spans 12 amino acids. The CDR3 nucleotides are TGCGCCAGCAGCTTGGTGGACGGGGAGCTGTTTTTT. Translation gives CASSLVDGELFF.

The genes are TRBV29-1 and TRBJ2-4; D call uncertain. The J call may be wrong; the DNA end is better matched by TRBJ2-5. The germline V gene encodes CDR1 SQVTM and CDR2 ANQGSEA. The CDR3 length is 14 residues. The CDR3 region has the DNA TGCAGCGTTGACGGTGGGAAAAACGGCGGGACCCAGTACTTC. Translation: CSVDGGKNGGTQYF.

This chain uses TRBV3-1 with TRBJ2-7; no reliable D call. The CDR3 loop spans 12 amino acids. Germline V gene sequence: CDR1 LGHDT, CDR2 YNNKEL (reference sequence). Trimming removed 3 bases from V and 6 bases from J, with 9 bases in between. The CDR3 bases are TGTGCCAGCAGCCATGGGTTTGGCGAGCAGTACTTC. Amino acid sequence: CASSHGFGEQYF.

The V call is TRBV30, the J call TRBJ2-1; D remains unclear. V lost 4 bases to trimming and J lost 3 bases, with 16 bases between them. Germline V gene lookup returns CDR1 GTSNPN and CDR2 SVGIG (reference sequence). The CDR3 spans 15 residues. The CDR3 loop reads CAWKRLAELYNEQFF. In nucleotides, the CDR3 is TGTGCCTGGAAAAGATTGGCGGAACTCTACAATGAGCAGTTCTTC. Variable domain in full (rest from reference TRBV30 and TRBJ2-1): SQTIHQWPATLVQPVGSPLSLECTVEGTSNPNLYWYRQAAGRGLQLLFYSVGIGQISSEVPQNLSASRPQDRQFILSSKKLLLSDSGFYLCAWKRLAELYNEQFFGPGTRLTVL.

This rearrangement joins TRBV18 to TRBJ2-7; 9 bases agree with TRBD1. The CDR3 loop spans 16 amino acids. The junction had 6 bases not matched to a gene; V was cut back by 3 bases and J by 0 bases. Germline V lookup: CDR1 KGHSH, CDR2 LQKENI. CDR3 residues: CASSPIGQGNSYEQYF. CDR3 in DNA: TGTGCCAGCTCACCGATAGGACAGGGGAACTCCTACGAGCAGTACTTC.

This clonotype was recorded a few times. The chain recombines TRBV29-1 with TRBJ2-7; tentative D call: TRBD1 (6 bases). Trimming removed 7 bases at V and 1 base at J, with 11 bases between. This CDR3 comprises 12 residues. Per germline, CDR1 SQVTM and CDR2 ANQGSEA. The CDR3 reads CSGGGSSYEQYF. The CDR3 DNA is TGCAGCGGAGGGGGTAGTTCCTACGAGCAGTACTTC.

This clonotype was seen many times. The chain is built from TRBV5-5 and TRBJ1-2; no clear D gene. From germline, CDR1 is SGHKS and CDR2 YYEKEE (reference sequence). V was pared by 0 bases and J by 5 bases, with 8 bases between. The CDR3 consists of 13 residues. The CDR3 DNA follows: TGTGCCAGCAGCTTGGCCGGCAAATATGGCTACACCTTC. Amino acid sequence: CASSLAGKYGYTF.